This section outlines one T cell receptor (beta chain) sequence together with its context. What it binds is not known. The sample is drawn from a study of cytotoxic CD8 clonotypes in ibrutinib-treated CLL. On the study more broadly: Response sampling occurred after a median 12 months of treatment (range 6 to 36). Whole-study findings and limits: Higher circulating CD8+ T-cell counts strongly accompanied higher baseline clonality, above age-matched healthy donors.

Using immunoSEQ multiplex PCR, the repertoire was profiled, and TCRdb retains in-frame clones only, with some absent. The data contain hundreds of thousands of clones, 70% of them singletons. The sequence was obtained from a human donor with chronic lymphocytic leukemia. The material was PBMCs, obtained after 24 months of ibrutinib treatment.

CDR3 protein: CASSGDRGDYGYTF. DNA of the CDR3: TGTGCCAGCAGCGGGGACAGGGGGGACTATGGCTACACCTTC. The rearrangement uses TRBV28 and TRBJ1-2, with TRBD1 identical over 11 bases. Looked up from germline, CDR1 is MDHEN and CDR2 is SYDVKM. With V trimmed by 6 bases and J by 3 bases, 3 bases remained unmatched. There are 14 residues in the CDR3.